This TCR beta chain was found in a study of T cells after yellow fever vaccination. Each CDR3 protein gets one entry after TCRdb re-called the 5' RACE reads with MiXCR. The table lists 450,000 to 650,000 distinct CDR3 sequences, roughly a fifth of them singletons, with 15% to 20% in the top ten. V shed 2 bases and J shed 0 bases, with 8 bases lying between them. The CDR3 sequence is 14 residues long. Germline CDR1 ENHRY, CDR2 SYGVKD. This chain links TRBV10-3 with TRBJ2-7; tentative D call: TRBD1 (6 bases). The origin of this receptor is a man between 18 and 29 years old who received the YFV17D yellow fever vaccine. Sequences were derived from PBMCs, sampled roughly 20 days after the first yellow fever vaccination. CDR3 region: CAISEDRSSYEQYF. The CDR3 DNA follows: TGTGCCATCAGTGAGGACAGGAGCTCCTACGAGCAGTACTTC.